This is a list of T cell receptor beta chains from one sample in a study of cytomegalovirus exposure and HLA in healthy donors. This table comes from immunoSEQ multiplex PCR, and its TCRdb copy is limited to in-frame clones, with some not included. In the table there are 200,000 to 250,000 clones, 82% of which are singletons. Specimen: PBMCs. The receptors come from a woman aged 40 to 49 in good health and CMV-seronegative. Both conserved end residues are part of each CDR3. The order of the fields is V gene, clone size, D gene, J gene, CDR3 protein, CDR3 DNA. D genes are given only for firm matches. Expanded clones get a size class; other rows say once, few or many, or leave the size out.

>TRBV2|.|TRBD1|TRBJ1-6
CASSERKGQSGSPLHF
TGTGCCAGCAGTGAAAGGAAGGGACAGTCGGGTTCACCCCTCCACTTT
>TRBV4-1|.|TRBD2|TRBJ2-7
CASSPHGETSGGQPGVYEQYF
TGCGCCAGCAGCCCCCATGGGGAGACTAGCGGGGGACAACCGGGGGTCTACGAGCAGTACTTC
>TRBV30|.|TRBD1|TRBJ1-1
CAWRVDRGTEAFF
TGTGCCTGGAGAGTCGACAGGGGTACTGAAGCTTTCTTT
>TRBV6-6|.|.|TRBJ2-7
CASSDAQGGYEQYF
TGTGCCAGCAGTGACGCCCAGGGAGGCTACGAGCAGTACTTC
>TRBV6-4|.|.|TRBJ1-5
CASSPSDRPPHSNQPQHF
TGTGCCAGCAGTCCCTCGGACAGACCTCCACATAGCAATCAGCCCCAGCATTTT
>TRBV30|.|.|TRBJ1-2
CAWSPKGGYTF
TGTGCCTGGAGCCCAAAGGGGGGCTACACCTTC
>TRBV7-6|.|TRBD2|TRBJ2-3
CASSLTGGTDTQYF
TGTGCCAGCAGCTTAACGGGGGGAACGGATACGCAGTATTTT
>TRBV27|.|TRBD1|TRBJ1-1
CASSRQGGWTEAFF
TGTGCCAGCAGTCGACAGGGAGGCTGGACTGAAGCTTTCTTT
>TRBV5-6|.|.|TRBJ2-1
CASTTGLLTNEQFF
TGTGCCAGCACGACGGGACTTCTTACTAATGAGCAGTTCTTC
>TRBV9|.|.|TRBJ1-3
CASSEATGNSGNTIYF
TGTGCCAGCAGCGAGGCCACAGGGAACTCTGGAAACACCATATATTTT
>TRBV7-3|once|.|TRBJ2-7
CASSLLARGYEQYF
TGTGCCAGCAGCTTACTGGCCAGGGGATACGAGCAGTACTTC
>TRBV7-2|once|TRBD2|TRBJ2-5
CASSLGQSGVETQYF
TGTGCCAGCAGCTTAGGGCAGAGCGGGGTTGAGACCCAGTACTTC
>TRBV10-3|.|.|TRBJ1-5
CAISESGASGSPQHF
TGTGCCATCAGTGAGTCGGGTGCTTCGGGGTCGCCCCAGCATTTT
>TRBV12-5|.|.|TRBJ2-7
CASGFYDEQYF
TGTGCTAGTGGTTTCTACGACGAGCAGTACTTC
>TRBV6-1|.|TRBD2|TRBJ2-3
CASSDRGGQTDTQYF
TGTGCCAGCAGTGATCGGGGGGGCCAGACAGATACGCAGTATTTT
>TRBV4-2|.|.|TRBJ2-5
CASSQGGGGETQYF
TGTGCCAGCAGCCAAGGGGGGGGCGGGGAGACCCAGTACTTC
>TRBV30|.|TRBD1|TRBJ2-2
CAWSVNRGLRDGELFF
TGTGCCTGGAGTGTAAACAGGGGGCTAAGGGACGGGGAGCTGTTTTTT
>TRBV6-5|.|.|TRBJ1-2
CASSRKTEGVYGYTF
TGTGCCAGCTCAAGGAAGACAGAGGGGGTCTATGGCTACACCTTC